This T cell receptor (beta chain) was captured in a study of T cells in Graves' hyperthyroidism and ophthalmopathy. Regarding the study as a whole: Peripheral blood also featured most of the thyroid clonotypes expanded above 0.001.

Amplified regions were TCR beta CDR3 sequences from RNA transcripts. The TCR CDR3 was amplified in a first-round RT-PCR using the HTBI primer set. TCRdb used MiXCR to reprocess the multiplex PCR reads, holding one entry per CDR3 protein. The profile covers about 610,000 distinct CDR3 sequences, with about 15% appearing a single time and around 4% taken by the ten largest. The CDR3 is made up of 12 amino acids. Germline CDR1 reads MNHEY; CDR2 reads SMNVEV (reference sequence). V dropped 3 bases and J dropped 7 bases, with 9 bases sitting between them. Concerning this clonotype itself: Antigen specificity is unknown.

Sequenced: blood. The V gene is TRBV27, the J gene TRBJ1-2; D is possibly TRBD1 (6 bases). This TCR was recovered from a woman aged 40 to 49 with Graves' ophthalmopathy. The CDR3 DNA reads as TGTGCCAGCAGTTTGGGGGCGCTTGGCTACACCTTC. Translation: CASSLGALGYTF.